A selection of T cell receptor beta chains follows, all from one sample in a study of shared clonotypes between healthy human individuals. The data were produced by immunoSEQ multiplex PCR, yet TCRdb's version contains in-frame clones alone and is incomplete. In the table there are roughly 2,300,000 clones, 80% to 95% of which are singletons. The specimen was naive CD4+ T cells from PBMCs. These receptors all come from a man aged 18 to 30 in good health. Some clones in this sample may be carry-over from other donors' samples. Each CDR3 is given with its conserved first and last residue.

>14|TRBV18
CASSPGTGDYEQYF
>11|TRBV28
CASSLLTEQFF
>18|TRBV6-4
CASSGAGQGPRAAQPQHF
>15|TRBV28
CASSFKGAGNTEAFF
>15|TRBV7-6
CASSLARQGLGEQYF
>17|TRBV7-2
CASSRSVGSGGNNEQFF
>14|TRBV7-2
CASSRGGSEEKLFF
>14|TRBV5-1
CASSLSIFQETQYF
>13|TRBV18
CASSPGDGRGYTF
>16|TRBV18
CASSPFYRDRTGEQYF
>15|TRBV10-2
CASLGILKPNTEAFF
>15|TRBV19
CASSIHRRGSYEQYF
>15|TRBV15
CATSREAEYTKTQYF
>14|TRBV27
CASSSRDRNYEQYF
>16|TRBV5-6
CASSFGLAGRTDTQYF
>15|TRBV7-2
CASSPGGAAYNEQFF
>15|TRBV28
CASSPTRQDSYEQYF
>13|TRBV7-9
CASSLNVNTEAFF
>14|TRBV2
CASMQDRAQETQYF
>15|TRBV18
CASSPRQGATETQYF
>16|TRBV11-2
CASSLVLSSGTGELFF
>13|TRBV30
CAFQTGTNYGYTF
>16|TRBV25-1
CASSDRGLGVGNIQYF
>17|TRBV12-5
CASGLSPGQGGSYEQYF
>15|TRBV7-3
CASSPGTSGGDTQYF
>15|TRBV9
CASSFSGRAHNEQFF
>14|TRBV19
CASTAPGGSYGYTF
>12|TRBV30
CAWRTGWTEAFF
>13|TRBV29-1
CSVLIAGLYEQYF
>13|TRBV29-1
CSVVQSTGNTIYF
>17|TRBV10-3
CAISVVVGDGLYNEQFF
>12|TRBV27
CASRGSNQPQHF
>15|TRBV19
CASSPGRGAPQPQHF
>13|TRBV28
CASSQPGPRELFF
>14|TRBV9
CASSVAASTYEQYF
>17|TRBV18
CASSPSFLRQGGYGYTF
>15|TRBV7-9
CASSSGTGGQETQYF
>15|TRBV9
CASSVGVAGGVEQYF
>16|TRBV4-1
CASSQDRTGDAGELFF
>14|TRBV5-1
CASSEDRGIQEQYF
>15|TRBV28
CASSLHESSNTEAFF
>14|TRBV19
CASSLGVVNYGYTF
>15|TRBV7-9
CASSLTGGTNEKLFF